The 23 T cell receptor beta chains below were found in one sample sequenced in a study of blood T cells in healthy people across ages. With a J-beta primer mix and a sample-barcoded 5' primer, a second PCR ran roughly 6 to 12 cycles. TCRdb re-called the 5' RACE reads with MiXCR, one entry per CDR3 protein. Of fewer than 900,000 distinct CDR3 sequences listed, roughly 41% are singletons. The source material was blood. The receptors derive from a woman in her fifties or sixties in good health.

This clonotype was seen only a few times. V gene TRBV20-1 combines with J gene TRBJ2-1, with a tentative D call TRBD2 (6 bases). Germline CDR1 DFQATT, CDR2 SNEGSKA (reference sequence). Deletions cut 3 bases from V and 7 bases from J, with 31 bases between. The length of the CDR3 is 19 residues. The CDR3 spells CSARAAGRVLIGIPNEQFF. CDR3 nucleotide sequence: TGCAGTGCTAGGGCCGCGGGACGGGTCCTGATCGGGATCCCAAATGAGCAGTTCTTC.

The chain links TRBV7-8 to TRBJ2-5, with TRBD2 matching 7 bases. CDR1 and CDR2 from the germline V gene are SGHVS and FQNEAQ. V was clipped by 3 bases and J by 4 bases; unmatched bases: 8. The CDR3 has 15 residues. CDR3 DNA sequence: TGTGCCAGCAGCTTTGGACGGGAGGAATTAGAGACCCAGTACTTC. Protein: CASSFGREELETQYF.

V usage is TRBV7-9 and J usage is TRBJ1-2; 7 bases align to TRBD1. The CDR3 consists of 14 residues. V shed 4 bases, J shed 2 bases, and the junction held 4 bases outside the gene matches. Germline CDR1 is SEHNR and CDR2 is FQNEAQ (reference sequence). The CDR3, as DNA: TGTGCCAGCAGCTCTGTACAGGGGAACTATGGCTACACCTTC. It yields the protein CASSSVQGNYGYTF.

The CDR3, as DNA: TGTGCCAGCAGGTTCAGGACTAGCGGGACCTACGAGCAGTACTTC. This translates into CASRFRTSGTYEQYF. The chain combines TRBV7-2 with TRBJ2-7; the match to TRBD2 covers 12 bases. Losses at the gene ends were 6 bases for V and 2 bases for J; bases not matched to a gene: 5. This CDR3 has 15 residues. CDR1 and CDR2 from the germline V gene are SGHTA and FQGNSA.

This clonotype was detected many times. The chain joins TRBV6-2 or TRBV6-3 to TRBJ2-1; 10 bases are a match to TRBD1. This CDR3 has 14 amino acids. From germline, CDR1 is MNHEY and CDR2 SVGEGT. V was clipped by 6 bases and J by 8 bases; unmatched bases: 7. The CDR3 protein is CASSRRTGGDEQFF. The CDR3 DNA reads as TGTGCCAGCAGCCGAAGGACAGGGGGGGATGAGCAGTTCTTC.

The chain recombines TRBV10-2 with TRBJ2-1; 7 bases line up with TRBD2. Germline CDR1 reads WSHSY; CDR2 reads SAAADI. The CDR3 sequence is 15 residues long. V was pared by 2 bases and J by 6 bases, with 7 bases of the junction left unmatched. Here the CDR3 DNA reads TGCGCCAGCAGTGAGGGGGGACTAACATCCAATGAGCAGTTCTTC. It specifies CASSEGGLTSNEQFF.

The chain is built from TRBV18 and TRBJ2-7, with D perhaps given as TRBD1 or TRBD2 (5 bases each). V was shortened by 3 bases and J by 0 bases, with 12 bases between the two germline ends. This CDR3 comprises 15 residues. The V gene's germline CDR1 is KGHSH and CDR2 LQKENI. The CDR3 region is CASSPRDRFSYEQYF. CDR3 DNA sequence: TGTGCCAGCTCACCGAGGGACCGTTTCTCCTACGAGCAGTACTTC.

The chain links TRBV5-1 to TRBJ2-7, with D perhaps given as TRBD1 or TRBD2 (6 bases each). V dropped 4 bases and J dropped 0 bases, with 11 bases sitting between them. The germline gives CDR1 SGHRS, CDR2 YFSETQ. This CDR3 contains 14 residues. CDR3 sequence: CASSPGGSSYEQYF. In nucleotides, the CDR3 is TGCGCCAGCAGCCCCGGGGGCAGCTCCTACGAGCAGTACTTC.

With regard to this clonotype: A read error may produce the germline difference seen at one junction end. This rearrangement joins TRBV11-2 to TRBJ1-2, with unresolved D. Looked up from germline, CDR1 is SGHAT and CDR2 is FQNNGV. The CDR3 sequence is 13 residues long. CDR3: CASSLNSNYGCTF. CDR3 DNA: TGTGCCAGCAGCTTAAACAGTAACTATGGCTGCACCTTC.

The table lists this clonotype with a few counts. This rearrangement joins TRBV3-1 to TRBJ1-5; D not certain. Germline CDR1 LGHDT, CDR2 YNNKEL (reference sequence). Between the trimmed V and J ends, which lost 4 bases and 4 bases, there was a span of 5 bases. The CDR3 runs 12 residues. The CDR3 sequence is CASSLKNQPQHF. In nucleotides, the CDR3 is TGTGCCAGCAGCCTCAAGAATCAGCCCCAGCATTTT.

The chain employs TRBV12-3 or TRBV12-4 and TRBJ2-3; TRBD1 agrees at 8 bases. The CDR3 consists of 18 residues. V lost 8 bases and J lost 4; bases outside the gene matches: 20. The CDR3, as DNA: TGTGCCAGCCTGGCCCACGGGGACAGGATAGGAACCGCAGATACGCAGTATTTT. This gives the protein CASLAHGDRIGTADTQYF.

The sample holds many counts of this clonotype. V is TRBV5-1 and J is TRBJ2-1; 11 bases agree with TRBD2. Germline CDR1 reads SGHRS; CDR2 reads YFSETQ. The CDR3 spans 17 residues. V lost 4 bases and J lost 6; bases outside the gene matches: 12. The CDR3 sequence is CASSAGLAGQGFNEQFF. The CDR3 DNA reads TGCGCCAGCAGCGCAGGACTAGCGGGCCAGGGGTTCAATGAGCAGTTCTTC.

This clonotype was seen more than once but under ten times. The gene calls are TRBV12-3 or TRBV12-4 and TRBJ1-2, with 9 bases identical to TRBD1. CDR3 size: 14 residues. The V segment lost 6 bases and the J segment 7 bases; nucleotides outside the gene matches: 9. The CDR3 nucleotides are TGTGCCAGCAGCATGACACAGGGGGCGGGTGGCTACACCTTC. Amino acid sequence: CASSMTQGAGGYTF.

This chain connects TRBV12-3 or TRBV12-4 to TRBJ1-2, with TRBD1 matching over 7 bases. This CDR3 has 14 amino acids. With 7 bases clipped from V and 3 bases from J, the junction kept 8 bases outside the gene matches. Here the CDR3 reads CASNLVQGYYGYTF. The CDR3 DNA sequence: TGTGCCAGCAACCTCGTACAGGGGTACTATGGCTACACCTTC.

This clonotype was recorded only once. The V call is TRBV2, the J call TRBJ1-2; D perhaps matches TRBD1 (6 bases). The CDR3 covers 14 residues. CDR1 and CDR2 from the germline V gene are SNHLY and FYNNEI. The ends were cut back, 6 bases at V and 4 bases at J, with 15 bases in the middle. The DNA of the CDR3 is TGTGCCAGCAGCATTCAGGGGCAGGCCTATGGCTACACCTTC. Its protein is CASSIQGQAYGYTF.

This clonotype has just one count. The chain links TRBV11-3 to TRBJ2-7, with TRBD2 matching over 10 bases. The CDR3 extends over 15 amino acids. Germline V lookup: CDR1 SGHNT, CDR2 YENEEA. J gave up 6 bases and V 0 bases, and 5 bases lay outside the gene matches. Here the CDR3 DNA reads TGTGCCAGCAGCTTAGACTCTAGCGGGAGTACCGAGCAGTACTTC. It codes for CASSLDSSGSTEQYF.

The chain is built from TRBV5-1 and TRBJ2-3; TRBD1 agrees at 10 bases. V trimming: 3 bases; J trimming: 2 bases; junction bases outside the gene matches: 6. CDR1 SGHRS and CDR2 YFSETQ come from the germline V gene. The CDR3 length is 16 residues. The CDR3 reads CASSSAGTGATDTQYF. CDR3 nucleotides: TGCGCCAGCAGCTCGGCCGGGACAGGGGCCACAGATACGCAGTATTTT.

CDR3 coding DNA: TGTGCCAGCAGTGAAGTGGAGCTCACAGATACGCAGTATTTT. Translation: CASSEVELTDTQYF. V is TRBV6-1 and J is TRBJ2-3; the D is unclear. The germline V gene has CDR1 MNHNS and CDR2 SASEGT. The CDR3 length is 14 residues. The V and J ends lost 1 base and 2 bases respectively, with 7 bases between them.

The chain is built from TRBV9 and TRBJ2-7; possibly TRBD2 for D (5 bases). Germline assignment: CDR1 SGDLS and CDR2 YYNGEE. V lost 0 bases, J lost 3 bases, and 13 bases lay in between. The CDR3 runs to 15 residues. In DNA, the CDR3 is TGTGCCAGCAGCGTAGACGGGGATAGTGGCTACGAGCAGTACTTC. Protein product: CASSVDGDSGYEQYF.

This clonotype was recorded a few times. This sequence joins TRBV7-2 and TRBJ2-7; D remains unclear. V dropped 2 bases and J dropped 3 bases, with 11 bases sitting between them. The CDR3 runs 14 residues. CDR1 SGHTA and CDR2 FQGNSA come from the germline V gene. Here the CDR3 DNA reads TGTGCCAGCAGCTTATCAGTACAGATCTACGAGCAGTACTTC. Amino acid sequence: CASSLSVQIYEQYF.

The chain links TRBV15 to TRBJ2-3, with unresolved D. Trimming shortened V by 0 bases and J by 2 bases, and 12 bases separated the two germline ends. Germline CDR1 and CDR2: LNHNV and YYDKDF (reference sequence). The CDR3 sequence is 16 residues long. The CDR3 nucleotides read TGTGCCACCAGCAGAGAGGTTGGGGTCTCCACAGATACGCAGTATTTT. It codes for CATSREVGVSTDTQYF. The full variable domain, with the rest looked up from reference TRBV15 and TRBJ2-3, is DAMVIQNPRYQVTQFGKPVTLSCSQTLNHNVMYWYQQKSSQAPKLLFHYYDKDFNNEADTPDNFQSRRPNTSFCFLDIRSPGLGDTAMYLCATSREVGVSTDTQYFGPGTRLTVL.

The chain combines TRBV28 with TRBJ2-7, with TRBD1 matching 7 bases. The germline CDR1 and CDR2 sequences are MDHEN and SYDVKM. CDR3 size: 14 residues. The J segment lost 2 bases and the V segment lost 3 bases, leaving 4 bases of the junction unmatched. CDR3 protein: CASSFGGQAYEQYF. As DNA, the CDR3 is TGTGCCAGCAGTTTCGGAGGACAGGCCTACGAGCAGTACTTC.

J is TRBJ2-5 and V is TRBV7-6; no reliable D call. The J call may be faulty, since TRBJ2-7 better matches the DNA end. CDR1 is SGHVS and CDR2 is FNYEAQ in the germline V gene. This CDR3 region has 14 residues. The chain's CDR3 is CASSLEVGSYEQYF. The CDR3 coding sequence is TGTGCCAGCAGCTTAGAGGTGGGATCCTACGAGCAGTACTTC.